These 12 T cell receptor beta chains came from one sample sequenced in a study of identical twins (dated by TCRdb to the mid-2010s). Preparation of the library involved 5' RACE. The reads were generated on an Illumina HiSeq 2000. TCRdb reran the public reads through fastp at Q25 and MiXCR, keeping productive beta chains. When rows share a CDR3 protein, they turn into one entry using the most common DNA and genes. Across this sample there are approximately 230,000 distinct CDR3 sequences, with 6.5% seen only once. The ten largest clonotypes hold just over 14% of the sample. The same sample was also used in a study of T cells expressing NK-cell markers.

The sample consisted of CD8+ T cells sorted from blood. The source of these receptors is a woman aged 18-29 years in good health.

The chain joins TRBV29-1 to TRBJ1-5; 12 nucleotides align to TRBD1. This CDR3 spans 16 amino acids. Germline V gene lookup returns CDR1 SQVTM and CDR2 ANQGSEA. Here the CDR3 DNA reads TGCAGATATACCGGGACAGGGGGCGAGAACAATCAGCCCCAGCATTTT. Its translation is CRYTGTGGENNQPQHF.

This clonotype appeared many times. A read error may produce the germline difference seen at one junction end. The chain recombines TRBV7-9 with TRBJ2-5; D uncertain. The CDR3 runs to 11 residues. Germline CDR1 reads SEHNR; CDR2 reads FQNEAQ (reference sequence). The CDR3 sequence: CASRSHGEPHF. CDR3 nucleotide sequence: TGTGCCAGCCGGTCTCACGGAGAGCCACACTTC.

The V call is TRBV6-5, the J call TRBJ2-1; tentatively, D is TRBD2 (7 bases). Germline V gives CDR1 MNHEY, CDR2 SVGAGI. The CDR3 has 16 residues. The ends were cut back, 4 bases at V and 2 bases at J, with 15 bases in the middle. The CDR3 spells CASSFGGGGTYNEQFF. As DNA, the CDR3 is TGTGCCAGCAGTTTCGGAGGGGGAGGGACCTACAATGAGCAGTTCTTC.

This clonotype was counted many times. This rearrangement joins TRBV20-1 to TRBJ2-5; D gene ambiguous. The germline V and J ends were trimmed by 1 base and 5 bases, with 14 bases remaining between them. This CDR3 comprises 14 residues. The germline CDR1 and CDR2 sequences are DFQATT and SNEGSKA (reference sequence). CDR3 nucleotides: TGCAGTGCTAGAGGACTCGGGTCCGGGGAGACCCAGTACTTC. Encoded protein: CSARGLGSGETQYF.

There are a few counts of this clonotype. The chain employs TRBV12-3 or TRBV12-4 and TRBJ2-1; tentatively, D is TRBD1 (5 bases). V gave up 2 bases and J gave up 8 bases, with 16 bases separating them. CDR3 length equals 15 residues. The CDR3 nucleotides are TGTGCCAGCAGTTTAATAACAGGCGTTGGCTATGAGCAGTTCTTC. This encodes CASSLITGVGYEQFF.

This clonotype was detected many times. This sequence joins TRBV12-3 or TRBV12-4 and TRBJ1-5; a possible D gene is TRBD1 (5 bases). This CDR3 comprises 14 residues. V shed 3 bases and J shed 1 base, with 7 bases lying between them. The CDR3 bases are TGTGCCAGCAGTTTGGGGCAGAGCAATCAGCCCCAGCATTTT. It codes for CASSLGQSNQPQHF.

This clonotype occurred many times. This chain uses TRBV2 with TRBJ2-3, with 7 bases fitting TRBD2. The trim removed 8 bases at V and 5 bases at J, leaving 10 bases unmatched. This CDR3 contains 14 residues. Germline loops: CDR1 SNHLY, CDR2 FYNNEI. CDR3 protein: CASFGGGARDTQYF. The CDR3, as DNA: TGTGCCAGCTTCGGGGGAGGGGCAAGAGATACGCAGTATTTT.

The CDR3: CASSPRPVPRLARSEQYF. The CDR3 bases are TGTGCCAGCTCACCACGCCCAGTACCTCGGCTAGCCAGGAGCGAGCAGTACTTC. The chain carries TRBV18 and TRBJ2-7; TRBD2 might be the D (5 bases). V was cut by 1 base and J by 6 bases, with 25 bases left in between. CDR3 length: 18 residues. Germline lookup yields CDR1 KGHSH and CDR2 LQKENI.

This clonotype was seen a handful of times. This rearrangement joins TRBV6-5 to TRBJ2-1; the D is unclear. V was trimmed by 0 bases and J by 6 bases, leaving 18 bases between them. The V gene's germline CDR1 is MNHEY and CDR2 SVGAGI. This CDR3 contains 17 residues. The CDR3 DNA follows: TGTGCCAGCAGTTACTCGATTGATAAAGGGTTTGGCAATGAGCAGTTCTTC. Translation gives CASSYSIDKGFGNEQFF.

This chain uses TRBV7-8 with TRBJ2-7; no clear D. V dropped 1 base and J dropped 2 bases, with 9 bases sitting between them. CDR1 is SGHVS, CDR2 FQNEAQ, per germline. The CDR3 has 14 amino acids. The CDR3 loop is CASSLGSSTYEQYF. The CDR3 bases are TGTGCCAGCAGCTTAGGTTCTTCTACCTACGAGCAGTACTTC.

This clonotype was counted once. CDR3: CASSPIRGGTEAFF. The DNA for the CDR3 is TGTGCCAGCAGTCCGATCAGGGGTGGCACTGAAGCTTTCTTT. V and J are TRBV27 and TRBJ1-1; D perhaps matches TRBD1 (6 bases). This CDR3 comprises 14 residues. Trimming stripped 5 bases from V and 4 bases from J, with 14 bases between. Germline V gene lookup returns CDR1 MNHEY and CDR2 SMNVEV (reference sequence).

The rearrangement links TRBV6-5 to TRBJ2-7; D ambiguous. The CDR3 spans 14 residues. Trimming took 0 bases from V and 6 from J, leaving 12 bases between them. Germline CDR1 reads MNHEY; CDR2 reads SVGAGI. The CDR3 reads CASSYSFPAAEQYF. The CDR3 DNA reads TGTGCCAGCAGTTACTCGTTTCCAGCCGCCGAGCAGTACTTC.